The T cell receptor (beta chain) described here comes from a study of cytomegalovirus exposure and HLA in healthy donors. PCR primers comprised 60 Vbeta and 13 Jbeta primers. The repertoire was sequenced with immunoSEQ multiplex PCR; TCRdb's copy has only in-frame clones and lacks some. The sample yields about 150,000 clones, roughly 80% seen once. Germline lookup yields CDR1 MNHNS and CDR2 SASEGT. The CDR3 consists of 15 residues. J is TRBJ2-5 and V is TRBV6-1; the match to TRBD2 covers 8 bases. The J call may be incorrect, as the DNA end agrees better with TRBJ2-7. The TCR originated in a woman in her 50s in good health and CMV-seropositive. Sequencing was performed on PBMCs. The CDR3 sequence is CASSEGTRSSYEQYF. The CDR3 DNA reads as TGTGCCAGCAGTGAGGGGACTAGGTCCTCCTACGAGCAGTACTTC.